These 26 T cell receptor beta chains were sequenced from one sample in a study of human T cells and chemical hapten exposure. Time point here: patch test 2, 6 weeks after DPC sensitization. As to treatment: therapeutic diphenylcyclopropenone sensitization with weekly scalp DPC. One entry per CDR3 protein results from TCRdb running MiXCR on the RACE reads. The top ten clones hold roughly 2.3% of a sample with 85,000 to 95,000 distinct CDR3 sequences, approximately 11% of them seen once. The sequences come from whole blood, collected in connection with sensitization to the hapten diphenylcyclopropenone (DPC). The receptors derive from a man in his forties with alopecia areata. Some clones in this sample may be carry-over from other donors' samples.

This clonotype has at least ten counts. The V and J genes are TRBV20-1 and TRBJ2-3; 8 nucleotides agree with TRBD2. The V segment lost 6 bases and the J segment 3 bases; nucleotides outside the gene matches: 11. The germline CDR1 and CDR2 sequences are DFQATT and SNEGSKA (reference sequence). The CDR3 has 15 residues. In DNA, the CDR3 is TGCAGTGCCGAGAGGCCAGCGGGAGAGACAGATACGCAGTATTTT. Its translation is CSAERPAGETDTQYF.

This clonotype was counted at least ten times. The V gene is TRBV6-2 or TRBV6-3, the J gene TRBJ2-3; 9 nucleotides agree with TRBD2. Germline lookup yields CDR1 MNHEY and CDR2 SVGEGT. Losses at the gene ends were 2 bases for V and 1 base for J; bases not matched to a gene: 4. The length of the CDR3 is 16 residues. The CDR3 region has the DNA TGTGCCAGCAGTTACCGAGCGGGAGGCCGCACAGATACGCAGTATTTT. It codes for CASSYRAGGRTDTQYF.

A few counts support this clonotype. The V call is TRBV5-6, the J call TRBJ1-2, with D possibly being TRBD1 (6 bases). V lost 4 bases and J lost 7, with 14 bases in between. This CDR3 region has 13 residues. Germline CDR1 SGHDT, CDR2 YYEEEE. Written as DNA, the CDR3 is TGTGCCAGCAGCCCCAGGAAGGGGGTTGGCTACACCTTC. It codes for CASSPRKGVGYTF.

This clonotype showed up just a few times. The V gene is TRBV6-2 or TRBV6-3, the J gene TRBJ1-5; D might be TRBD1 (6 bases). This CDR3 contains 16 residues. Germline-derived CDR1 and CDR2 are MNHEY and SVGEGT. Trimming took 5 bases from V and 0 from J, leaving 14 bases between them. The CDR3 DNA reads TGTGCCAGCAGTCCTGGGACATTTTATAGCAATCAGCCCCAGCATTTT. Translation: CASSPGTFYSNQPQHF.

A remark on this clonotype: At one end, the junction sequence differs from germline, possibly due to a read error. This rearrangement joins TRBV29-1 to TRBJ2-7; D not certain. The CDR3 is 12 residues long. The germline gives CDR1 SQVTM, CDR2 ANQGSEA. CDR3: CSVEGVSHEQYF. CDR3 bases: TGCAGCGTTGAAGGAGTCTCCCACGAGCAGTACTTC.

This clonotype turned up a few times. The V and J genes are TRBV6-2 or TRBV6-3 and TRBJ2-6; D gene unclear. Germline lookup yields CDR1 MNHEY and CDR2 SVGEGT. V was clipped by 0 bases and J by 0 bases, with 18 bases between them. CDR3 size: 20 residues. The CDR3 is CASSYSVLTRPPSGANVLTF. In DNA form, the CDR3 reads TGTGCCAGCAGTTACTCGGTTCTCACGCGACCCCCCTCTGGGGCCAACGTCCTGACTTTC.

This clonotype was counted many times. The rearrangement joins TRBV27 to TRBJ2-2; perhaps TRBD1 as D (5 bases). The CDR3 extends over 16 amino acids. The germline V gene has CDR1 MNHEY and CDR2 SMNVEV (reference sequence). The V gene lost 0 bases and the J gene lost 4 bases, with 12 bases spanning the gap. CDR3 in amino acids: CASSLSGASSTGELFF. In DNA, the CDR3 is TGTGCCAGCAGTTTATCAGGGGCTTCGAGCACCGGGGAGCTGTTTTTT.

CDR3 sequence (DNA): TGTGCCAGCAGGACGGCTAGCACAGATACGCAGTATTTT. It encodes CASRTASTDTQYF. The chain couples TRBV6-2 or TRBV6-3 to TRBJ2-3; D not resolved. V lost 6 bases and J lost 0, with 7 bases in between. The CDR3 covers 13 residues. CDR1 and CDR2 (germline): MNHEY, SVGEGT.

This chain uses TRBV20-1 with TRBJ1-4; D possibly corresponds to TRBD1 (5 bases). Looked up from germline, CDR1 is DFQATT and CDR2 is SNEGSKA (reference sequence). This CDR3 region has 14 residues. The V and J ends lost 3 bases and 3 bases respectively, with 11 bases between them. The CDR3 reads CSASMGVANEKLFF. The CDR3 coding sequence is TGCAGTGCTAGTATGGGGGTAGCTAATGAAAAACTGTTTTTT.

This clonotype was observed a handful of times. V is TRBV28 and J is TRBJ1-2; D is uncertain. Trimming took off 3 bases at V and 3 bases at J, with 8 bases between the two ends. CDR1 and CDR2 from the germline V gene are MDHEN and SYDVKM. There are 13 residues in the CDR3. Here the CDR3 reads CASSFPPDYGYTF. CDR3 sequence (DNA): TGTGCCAGCAGTTTTCCGCCCGACTATGGCTACACCTTC.

The V call is TRBV18, the J call TRBJ2-7; TRBD2 aligns across 8 bases. The CDR3 is made up of 16 amino acids. Germline V gives CDR1 KGHSH, CDR2 LQKENI. Losses at the gene ends were 0 bases for V and 6 bases for J; bases not matched to a gene: 10. The CDR3 nucleotides read TGTGCCAGCTCACCACCGGCGGGAGGAGCGTCTGGCGAGCAGTACGTC. This translates into CASSPPAGGASGEQYV.

The chain joins TRBV20-1 to TRBJ1-3; D ambiguous. CDR1 DFQATT and CDR2 SNEGSKA come from the germline V gene (reference sequence). V was shortened by 5 bases and J by 0 bases, with 8 bases between the two germline ends. This CDR3 spans 13 amino acids. The CDR3: CSAPESSGNTIYF. The CDR3 region has the DNA TGCAGTGCTCCCGAGAGCTCTGGAAACACCATATATTTT.

The chain recombines TRBV7-3 with TRBJ2-2, with unresolved D. The CDR3 extends over 13 amino acids. V was trimmed by 2 bases and J by 1 base, leaving 2 bases between them. Germline lookup yields CDR1 SGHTA and CDR2 FQGTGA. This chain's CDR3 is CASSLLNTGELFF. For the CDR3, the DNA is TGTGCCAGCAGCTTACTGAACACCGGGGAGCTGTTTTTT.

This clonotype was seen a few times. This chain connects TRBV12-3 or TRBV12-4 to TRBJ1-1; no clear D. CDR3 length equals 13 residues. With 2 bases removed from V and 5 bases from J, the gap between germline ends came to 9 bases. The CDR3: CASSLKITTEAFF. The DNA for the CDR3 is TGTGCCAGCAGTTTAAAAATCACAACTGAAGCTTTCTTT.

There are a few counts of this clonotype. The chain employs TRBV29-1 and TRBJ1-2, with a possible D match to TRBD1 (6 bases). This CDR3 spans 14 amino acids. V was cut by 3 bases and J by 4 bases, with 15 bases left in between. Germline V gives CDR1 SQVTM, CDR2 ANQGSEA. The CDR3 spells CSVEPGQTLYGYTF. CDR3 DNA: TGCAGCGTTGAGCCCGGACAGACCCTCTATGGCTACACCTTC.

J is TRBJ2-5 and V is TRBV5-1, with D perhaps matching TRBD1 (5 bases). The CDR3 contains 17 residues. The V end was cut by 1 base, the J end by 5 bases, with 21 bases between. The germline V gene encodes CDR1 SGHRS and CDR2 YFSETQ. DNA for the CDR3: TGCGCCAGCAGCTTGAACCCGGTGTCAACCTCAGGGGAGACCCAGTACTTC. It translates to CASSLNPVSTSGETQYF.

The genes are TRBV27 and TRBJ2-1; the D gene is possibly TRBD1 (6 bases). The CDR3 totals 15 residues. Trimming stripped 8 bases from V and 4 bases from J, with 18 bases between. Germline V lookup: CDR1 MNHEY, CDR2 SMNVEV (reference sequence). The CDR3 region is CASGWPQGKYNEQFF. CDR3 coding DNA: TGTGCCAGCGGATGGCCCCAGGGGAAATACAATGAGCAGTTCTTC.

This clonotype was seen ten or more times. V and J are TRBV6-5 and TRBJ1-6; D is possibly TRBD1 (5 bases). This CDR3 is 13 amino acids long. Germline V CDR1 and CDR2: MNHEY, SVGAGI. With 5 bases removed from V and 6 bases from J, the gap between germline ends came to 8 bases. CDR3 protein: CASSRQGNSPLHF. CDR3 nucleotide sequence: TGTGCCAGCAGTCGGCAGGGTAATTCACCCCTCCACTTT.

A word on this clonotype: A much more abundant neighbour one base away suggests this may be a read error. This rearrangement joins TRBV5-1 to TRBJ1-6; D unresolved. CDR1 and CDR2 (germline): SGHRS, YFSETQ. CDR3 size: 15 residues. The CDR3 loop is CSSSRSVRDNSPLHF. The CDR3 nucleotides are TGCTCCAGCAGCCGCTCCGTGCGGGATAATTCACCCCTCCACTTT.

There are a few counts of this clonotype. This chain joins TRBV4-3 and TRBJ1-4, with 8 bases fitting TRBD1. The V segment lost 1 base and the J segment 4 bases; nucleotides outside the gene matches: 8. The CDR3 runs to 17 residues. In germline, CDR1 is LGHNA, CDR2 YSLEER. The CDR3 protein is CASSQAYRGFGNEKLFF. CDR3 DNA: TGCGCCAGCAGCCAAGCCTACAGGGGGTTTGGTAATGAAAAACTGTTTTTT.

The gene calls are TRBV29-1 and TRBJ2-5, with D possibly matching TRBD1 (5 bases). Germline-derived CDR1 and CDR2 are SQVTM and ANQGSEA. V was clipped by 4 bases and J by 4 bases, with 13 bases between them. The length of the CDR3 is 13 residues. The CDR3: CSVASPRGETQYF. The CDR3 DNA is TGCAGCGTTGCTTCGCCTAGGGGAGAGACCCAGTACTTC. The variable domain in full, completed from reference TRBV29-1 and TRBJ2-5, reads SAVISQKPSRDICQRGTSLTIQCQVDSQVTMMFWYRQQPGQSLTLIATANQGSEATYESGFVIDKFPISRPNLTFSTLTVSNMSPEDSSIYLCSVASPRGETQYFGPGTRLLVL.

The rearrangement joins TRBV29-1 to TRBJ2-1, with TRBD2 matching over 11 bases. The CDR3 contains 14 residues. The germline gives CDR1 SQVTM, CDR2 ANQGSEA. Trimming at V came to 6 bases and at J to 5 bases, leaving 6 bases not matched to a gene. The CDR3 sequence: CSVEGLAVHNEQFF. CDR3 in DNA: TGCAGCGTAGAGGGACTAGCGGTGCACAATGAGCAGTTCTTC.

The chain uses TRBV7-8 and TRBJ2-1, with unresolved D. This CDR3 region has 16 residues. V shed 6 bases and J shed 0 bases, with 15 bases lying between them. Per germline, CDR1 SGHVS and CDR2 FQNEAQ. The CDR3 DNA reads TGTGCCAGCAGACCCGCCAGGCTAAGCTCCTACAATGAGCAGTTCTTC. This translates into CASRPARLSSYNEQFF.

This clonotype was seen a few times. CDR3 sequence reads: CASSQVGTLYEQYF. The CDR3 bases are TGCGCCAGCAGCCAGGTTGGGACACTCTACGAGCAGTACTTC. The genes are TRBV4-1 and TRBJ2-7; possible D gene TRBD1, 6 bases. The CDR3 runs to 14 residues. Germline values: CDR1 MGHRA, CDR2 YSYEKL. Trimming took off 3 bases at V and 3 bases at J, with 12 bases between the two ends.

This clonotype was found many times. The chain uses TRBV7-2 and TRBJ1-4; 8 bases agree with TRBD1. CDR3 length: 14 residues. The ends lost 4 bases at V and 6 bases at J; junction bases unmatched: 4. In germline, CDR1 is SGHTA, CDR2 FQGNSA. The CDR3: CASSSDRGDEKLFF. The CDR3 bases are TGTGCCAGCAGCTCCGACAGGGGTGATGAAAAACTGTTTTTT.

This clonotype came up a few times. V usage is TRBV29-1 and J usage is TRBJ2-1; 9 nucleotides align to TRBD1. CDR3 length equals 17 residues. The V and J ends lost 1 base and 12 bases, in that order; junction bases with no gene match: 19. CDR1 is SQVTM and CDR2 is ANQGSEA in the germline V gene. The CDR3 nucleotides read TGCAGCGTTGAAGGTCCAACAGGGGGCCTTGGTCCAATAGGGCAGTTCTTC. Translation gives CSVEGPTGGLGPIGQFF.